Below are 32 T cell receptor beta chains sequenced from a single sample in a study of CD8+CD57+ T cells in acquired aplastic anemia (dated by TCRdb to between 2018 and 2020). Sequencing instrument: Illumina HiSeq 2000. Genomic DNA was used as template for profiling of TCR beta VDJ combinations and CDR3 sequences. TCRdb itself trimmed the public reads at Q25 with fastp, ran MiXCR and retained productive beta chains. Each entry merges the rows of one CDR3 protein and shows their most common DNA and genes. Here the sample has around 150,000 distinct CDR3 sequences; approximately 44% occur a single time. Under 1.2% of the sample is taken by the ten largest. The specimen sequenced was sorted CD4+, CD8+, or CD8+CD57+ T cells (not recorded which) from PBMCs. The receptors shown here come from a human donor in good health.

This clonotype has at least ten counts. The J gene is TRBJ2-3, the V gene TRBV10-3, with D hard to call. The CDR3 length is 12 residues. V lost 5 bases and J lost 1, with 4 bases in between. Germline loops: CDR1 ENHRY, CDR2 SYGVKD. The CDR3 here is CAISQGTDTQYF. CDR3 bases: TGTGCCATCAGTCAGGGCACAGATACGCAGTATTTT.

The count of this clonotype is one. CDR3 coding DNA: TGCAGTGCTTCTCCCAAGACAGGTTCGTCCTCCGGAAACACCATATATTTT. It yields the protein CSASPKTGSSSGNTIYF. This chain connects TRBV20-1 to TRBJ1-3; possibly TRBD1 for D (6 bases). The CDR3 sequence is 17 residues long. Germline CDR1 DFQATT, CDR2 SNEGSKA (reference sequence). V lost 5 bases, J lost 4 bases, and 24 bases lay in between.

The chain is built from TRBV13 and TRBJ1-1; TRBD1 matches at 10 bases. The CDR3 length is 15 residues. Unmatched junction bases numbered 9, after V lost 7 bases and J lost 4 bases. Germline CDR1 PRHDT, CDR2 FYEKMQ (reference sequence). The CDR3 loop is CASTLGQGEATEAFF. The CDR3 DNA follows: TGTGCCAGCACCCTAGGACAGGGGGAGGCCACTGAAGCTTTCTTT.

This clonotype was detected once. A much bigger clone sits one base away, suggesting this may be a read error. The chain has TRBV30 and TRBJ2-7; D call uncertain. Germline CDR1 reads GTSNPN; CDR2 reads SVGIG (reference sequence). This CDR3 region has 12 residues. The CDR3 here is CARSVGRYEQYF. CDR3 DNA: TGTGCCCGGAGTGTGGGCCGCTACGAGCAGTACTTC.

The chain couples TRBV7-9 to TRBJ2-6; D is undetermined. CDR1 is SEHNR and CDR2 is FQNEAQ in the germline V gene (reference sequence). The CDR3 has 18 residues. V was cut by 5 bases and J by 2 bases, with 19 bases left in between. The CDR3 DNA reads TGTGCCAGCAGCACGTCGGTCCTCGATCTCCCTGGGGCCAACGTCCTGACTTTC. Residues: CASSTSVLDLPGANVLTF.

This clonotype was found once. The chain combines TRBV20-1 with TRBJ1-6; maybe TRBD1 (5 bases). There are 14 residues in the CDR3. V was clipped by 3 bases and J by 8 bases, with 14 bases between them. Germline V CDR1 and CDR2: DFQATT, SNEGSKA (reference sequence). CDR3 sequence: CSASRQRGDSPLHF. The CDR3 coding sequence is TGCAGTGCTAGTCGACAGCGTGGGGATTCACCCCTCCACTTT.

The V gene is TRBV19, the J gene TRBJ2-1; D may match TRBD1 or TRBD2 (5 bases each). V was clipped by 2 bases and J by 1 base, with 12 bases between them. Germline CDR1 is LNHDA and CDR2 is SQIVND (reference sequence). The CDR3 has 16 residues. Written as DNA, the CDR3 is TGTGCCAGTAGTATACAGGGAGCCCCTTCCTACAATGAGCAGTTCTTC. Residues: CASSIQGAPSYNEQFF.

Only a few counts were recorded for this clonotype. This sequence may be a read error, since a much larger clone differs from it by one base. CDR3 residues: CASSPSGATGELLF. CDR3 DNA: TGTGCCAGCAGCCCATCGGGCGCCACCGGGGAGCTGCTTTTT. The rearrangement uses TRBV7-2 and TRBJ2-2; a possible D gene is TRBD2 (5 bases). Germline assignment: CDR1 SGHTA and CDR2 FQGNSA. The CDR3 length is 14 residues. Looking up the rest from reference TRBV7-2 and TRBJ2-2 gives the full variable domain: GAGVSQSPSNKVTEKGKDVELRCDPISGHTALYWYRQSLGQGLEFLIYFQGNSAPDKSGLPSDRFSAERTGGSVSTLTIQRTQQEDSAVYLCASSPSGATGELLFGEGSRLTVL.

In its sample, this clonotype was seen many times. The V gene is TRBV12-3 or TRBV12-4, the J gene TRBJ1-2; tentative D call: TRBD1 (5 bases). The ends were cut back, 5 bases at V and 7 bases at J, with 20 bases in the middle. The CDR3 consists of 15 residues. The DNA for the CDR3 is TGTGCCAGCAGTGGGGGTGTGGGGGAGAAGGGTGGCTACACCTTC. Translation: CASSGGVGEKGGYTF.

This clonotype has at least ten counts. V is TRBV7-8 and J is TRBJ1-1; 8 bases are shared with TRBD1. Per germline, CDR1 SGHVS and CDR2 FQNEAQ. Trimming cost V 4 bases and J 4 bases; bases outside gene matches: 11. The CDR3 runs 16 residues. CDR3 bases: TGTGCCAGCAGCTATTTGAGCAGGGGGCTGAGCACTGAAGCTTTCTTT. It is translated as CASSYLSRGLSTEAFF.

This clonotype has a handful of counts. This chain uses TRBV24-1 with TRBJ2-5; 8 nucleotides match TRBD1. V shed 0 bases and J 4 bases; nucleotides not matched to a gene: 6. The CDR3 length is 16 residues. Germline V gene lookup returns CDR1 KGHDR and CDR2 SFDVKD. The CDR3 region is CATSDLLDRGGETQYF. The CDR3 DNA reads TGTGCCACCAGTGATTTGCTTGACAGGGGAGGAGAGACCCAGTACTTC.

The chain links TRBV7-2 to TRBJ2-1; possibly TRBD2 for D (5 bases). The germline gives CDR1 SGHTA, CDR2 FQGNSA. This CDR3 has 13 residues. The CDR3 bases are TGTGCTATGTCCCGGGAATCCTACAATGAGCAGTTCTTC. It encodes CAMSRESYNEQFF.

This clonotype was found many times. The chain has TRBV4-3 and TRBJ1-2; D unresolved. Germline V gene sequence: CDR1 LGHNA, CDR2 YSLEER. The CDR3 is made up of 13 amino acids. Trimming cost V 1 base and J 0 bases, with 3 bases left between them. CDR3 DNA: TGCGCCAGCAGCCAAGCCGCTAACTATGGCTACACCTTC. It specifies CASSQAANYGYTF.

The rearrangement joins TRBV4-2 to TRBJ2-1, with 10 bases identical to TRBD1. The germline V gene has CDR1 LGHNA and CDR2 YNFKEQ. The CDR3 sequence is 15 residues long. Unmatched junction bases numbered 8, after V lost 5 bases and J lost 7 bases. CDR3 in amino acids: CASSEPGQGFNEQFF. Written as DNA, the CDR3 is TGTGCCAGCAGCGAACCGGGACAGGGGTTTAATGAGCAGTTCTTC.

This clonotype showed up many times. The chain has TRBV7-9 and TRBJ1-1, with unresolved D. V was shortened by 0 bases and J by 2 bases, with 7 bases between the two germline ends. The CDR3 runs to 14 residues. From germline, CDR1 is SEHNR and CDR2 FQNEAQ (reference sequence). CDR3 in amino acids: CASSLASGNTEAFF. The CDR3 bases are TGTGCCAGCAGCTTAGCGTCAGGCAACACTGAAGCTTTCTTT.

This rearrangement joins TRBV28 to TRBJ2-3; 7 bases are shared with TRBD2. The CDR3 is 16 amino acids. The trim removed 6 bases at V and 1 base at J, leaving 10 bases unmatched. Germline V gene data show CDR1 as MDHEN and CDR2 as SYDVKM. CDR3 sequence: CASRTAGDARTDTQYF. The CDR3 DNA reads as TGTGCCAGCAGAACCGCGGGGGACGCCCGCACAGATACGCAGTATTTT.

This clonotype was picked up a small number of times. V usage is TRBV7-6 and J usage is TRBJ1-1, with 7 positions matching TRBD1. Germline V gene lookup returns CDR1 SGHVS and CDR2 FNYEAQ. The CDR3 runs 14 residues. Trimming took 4 bases from V and 0 from J; bases not matched to a gene: 2. CDR3 sequence: CASSSGQLNTEAFF. The CDR3 DNA is TGTGCCAGCAGCTCGGGACAGCTGAACACTGAAGCTTTCTTT. Combining the CDR3 with reference TRBV7-6 and TRBJ1-1 gives the whole variable domain GAGVSQSPRYKVTKRGQDVALRCDPISGHVSLYWYRQALGQGPEFLTYFNYEAQQDKSGLPNDRFSAERPEGSISTLTIQRTEQRDSAMYRCASSSGQLNTEAFFGQGTRLTVV.

V gene TRBV6-2 or TRBV6-3 combines with J gene TRBJ1-1, with D perhaps matching TRBD1 (6 bases). The CDR3 consists of 15 residues. Germline CDR1 is MNHEY and CDR2 is SVGEGT. The V end lost 5 bases, the J end lost 3 bases, and 16 bases lay between the germline ends. The CDR3 nucleotides read TGTGCCAGCAGTAACCAGGGGTGGCGGGACACTGAAGCTTTCTTT. This codes for CASSNQGWRDTEAFF.

This clonotype was counted many times. The chain combines TRBV7-2 with TRBJ2-3, with 11 bases that match TRBD1. The CDR3 consists of 16 residues. J was trimmed by 7 bases and V by 0 bases; bases with no gene match: 6. The germline V gene encodes CDR1 SGHTA and CDR2 FQGNSA. CDR3 loop: CASSLAGQGARYTQYF. In nucleotides, the CDR3 is TGTGCCAGCAGCTTAGCTGGACAGGGGGCGCGGTATACGCAGTATTTT.

On this clonotype: A read error is possible here, since a much larger clone lies one base away. CDR3 DNA sequence: TGCAGTGTCCTAGATAGGACAGAATTTTACGAGCAGTACTTC. The encoded protein is CSVLDRTEFYEQYF. The rearrangement joins TRBV20-1 to TRBJ2-7; weak D call: TRBD1 (6 bases). V was cut by 7 bases and J by 4 bases, with 20 bases left in between. The CDR3 length is 14 residues. Germline V lookup: CDR1 DFQATT, CDR2 SNEGSKA (reference sequence).

The table lists this clonotype with many counts. This rearrangement joins TRBV14 to TRBJ2-1; no clear D. The CDR3 sequence is 12 residues long. Germline-derived CDR1 and CDR2 are SGHDN and FVKESK. V lost 0 bases and J lost 7, with 4 bases in between. This CDR3 reads CASSQELNEQFF. The CDR3 DNA sequence: TGTGCCAGCAGCCAAGAGTTGAATGAGCAGTTCTTC.

This clonotype ranks as medium-sized. The CDR3 bases are TGTGCCATCAGTGAGACGACCGACAATGAGCAGTTCTTC. Its protein is CAISETTDNEQFF. The J gene is TRBJ2-1, the V gene TRBV10-3; D is unclear. The V and J ends lost 2 bases and 5 bases respectively, with 7 bases between them. The CDR3 is 13 amino acids. The germline V gene encodes CDR1 ENHRY and CDR2 SYGVKD.

The V gene is TRBV27, the J gene TRBJ2-1; 10 nucleotides line up with TRBD2. CDR3 length: 16 amino acids. Germline V CDR1 and CDR2: MNHEY, SMNVEV (reference sequence). The V segment lost 5 bases and the J segment 0 bases; nucleotides outside the gene matches: 4. DNA of the CDR3: TGTGCCAGCAGTAAAGTAGCGGGAGGCTCCTACAATGAGCAGTTCTTC. Amino acid sequence: CASSKVAGGSYNEQFF.

This clonotype was recorded at least ten times. The chain couples TRBV12-3 or TRBV12-4 to TRBJ2-5; 7 bases are a match to TRBD1. With 5 bases clipped from V and 2 bases from J, the junction kept 2 bases outside the gene matches. This CDR3 spans 13 amino acids. CDR3 nucleotides: TGTGCCAGCAGTCCGGGACAGCAAGAGACCCAGTACTTC. It codes for CASSPGQQETQYF.

This clonotype was picked up many times. The chain carries TRBV9 and TRBJ1-5; D is possibly TRBD1 (5 bases). The CDR3 consists of 15 residues. CDR1 is SGDLS, CDR2 YYNGEE, per germline. The V end was cut by 0 bases, the J end by 6 bases, with 13 bases between. The CDR3 DNA follows: TGTGCCAGCAGCGTAGAGGGAGGGGTGGGTCAGCCCCAGCATTTT. It codes for CASSVEGGVGQPQHF.

The chain has TRBV5-1 and TRBJ2-3; the match to TRBD1 covers 10 bases. The CDR3 covers 15 residues. In germline, CDR1 is SGHRS, CDR2 YFSETQ. V lost 3 bases and J lost 4; bases outside the gene matches: 5. This chain's CDR3 is CASSSGGTGADTQYF. Here the CDR3 DNA reads TGCGCCAGCAGCTCTGGCGGGACAGGGGCAGATACGCAGTATTTT. Full variable domain (outside the CDR3, taken from reference TRBV5-1 and TRBJ2-3): KAGVTQTPRYLIKTRGQQVTLSCSPISGHRSVSWYQQTPGQGLQFLFEYFSETQRNKGNFPGRFSGRQFSNSRSEMNVSTLELGDSALYLCASSSGGTGADTQYFGPGTRLTVL.

This clonotype was seen many times. The rearrangement links TRBV2 to TRBJ1-3; D may be TRBD1 (6 bases). Trimming stripped 6 bases from V and 5 bases from J, with 11 bases between. This CDR3 has 13 residues. From germline, CDR1 is SNHLY and CDR2 FYNNEI. CDR3 region: CASRDSYRNTIYF. Written as DNA, the CDR3 is TGTGCCAGCAGGGACAGCTACCGAAACACCATATATTTT.

The chain couples TRBV7-6 to TRBJ2-7, with D unclear. CDR3 length equals 11 residues. The V end lost 9 bases, the J end lost 2 bases, and 8 bases lay between the germline ends. Looked up from germline, CDR1 is SGHVS and CDR2 is FNYEAQ. The CDR3 here is CASGDTYEQYF. In nucleotides, the CDR3 is TGTGCCAGTGGAGATACCTACGAGCAGTACTTC. Looking up the rest from reference TRBV7-6 and TRBJ2-7 gives the full variable domain: GAGVSQSPRYKVTKRGQDVALRCDPISGHVSLYWYRQALGQGPEFLTYFNYEAQQDKSGLPNDRFSAERPEGSISTLTIQRTEQRDSAMYRCASGDTYEQYFGPGTRLTVT.

This clonotype was found once. This chain joins TRBV7-3 and TRBJ1-6; D may be TRBD1 (6 bases). The germline CDR1 and CDR2 sequences are SGHTA and FQGTGA. The CDR3 has 13 residues. Trimming removed 6 bases at V and 10 bases at J, with 13 bases between. The CDR3 sequence: CASRLQGGSPLHF. The CDR3 DNA sequence: TGTGCCAGCAGGTTACAGGGAGGATCACCCCTCCACTTT.

This clonotype was seen at least ten times. V is TRBV20-1 and J is TRBJ2-7; D gene unclear. The CDR3 covers 14 residues. The germline V and J ends were trimmed by 3 bases and 2 bases, with 14 bases remaining between them. Germline values: CDR1 DFQATT, CDR2 SNEGSKA (reference sequence). CDR3 region: CSARWRSPTYEQYF. The CDR3 nucleotides read TGCAGTGCTAGGTGGCGCTCCCCTACCTACGAGCAGTACTTC.

This clonotype was seen at least ten times. This chain links TRBV6-2 or TRBV6-3 with TRBJ2-5; unclear D gene. CDR3 length: 15 residues. The V end lost 2 bases, the J end lost 4 bases, and 14 bases lay between the germline ends. Germline V gene lookup returns CDR1 MNHEY and CDR2 SVGEGT. The CDR3 loop reads CASSYRPAMGETQYF. As DNA, the CDR3 is TGTGCCAGCAGTTACCGACCAGCAATGGGAGAGACCCAGTACTTC.

This clonotype was picked up a small number of times. The chain combines TRBV3-1 with TRBJ1-4, with D perhaps matching TRBD1 (6 bases). V was trimmed by 4 bases and J by 0 bases, leaving 9 bases between them. From germline, CDR1 is LGHDT and CDR2 YNNKEL (reference sequence). The CDR3 sequence is 15 residues long. CDR3 sequence reads: CASSLRGTTNEKLFF. The CDR3 coding sequence is TGTGCCAGCAGCCTCAGGGGTACAACTAATGAAAAACTGTTTTTT.